These 10 T cell receptor beta chains originate from one sample sequenced in a study of T cells in Graves' hyperthyroidism and ophthalmopathy. There were TCR beta CDR3 regions amplified from RNA transcripts. An initial round of RT-PCR targeting the TCR CDR3 relied on the HTBI primer set. TCRdb redid the calling of the multiplex PCR reads with MiXCR, one entry per CDR3 protein. The top ten clones hold less than 20% of a sample with 400,000 to 550,000 distinct CDR3 sequences, roughly 14% of them seen once. Sequencing used blood. The receptors here all came from a young woman with Graves' hyperthyroidism.

This clonotype was seen at least ten times. This chain uses TRBV6-1 with TRBJ2-5; no clear D. In germline, CDR1 is MNHNS, CDR2 SASEGT. The CDR3 is 15 amino acids. V was pared by 3 bases and J by 5 bases, with 16 bases between. The chain's CDR3 is CASSDATPGRETQYF. Here the CDR3 DNA reads TGTGCCAGCAGTGATGCCACCCCGGGCAGGGAGACCCAGTACTTC.

This clonotype came up many times. V is TRBV28 and J is TRBJ1-1; D gene ambiguous. From germline, CDR1 is MDHEN and CDR2 SYDVKM. V gave up 4 bases and J gave up 1 base, with 13 bases separating them. This CDR3 spans 15 amino acids. The CDR3 reads CASSSYLKGNTEAFF. The CDR3 DNA is TGTGCCAGCAGTTCCTACCTAAAAGGGAACACTGAAGCTTTCTTT.

At least ten counts were recorded for this clonotype. This chain links TRBV11-1 with TRBJ1-2, with D perhaps TRBD1 (6 bases). CDR1 is SGHAT and CDR2 is FQDESV in the germline V gene (reference sequence). CDR3 length: 11 residues. Trimming stripped 6 bases from V and 9 bases from J, with 11 bases between. The chain's CDR3 is CASRADSRYTF. CDR3 nucleotide sequence: TGTGCCAGCAGGGCGGACAGTCGCTACACCTTC.

This clonotype has just a few counts. V is TRBV20-1 and J is TRBJ1-1; D might be TRBD1 (5 bases). This CDR3 has 14 amino acids. The germline V and J ends were trimmed by 6 bases and 3 bases, with 17 bases remaining between them. CDR1 is DFQATT, CDR2 SNEGSKA, per germline (reference sequence). CDR3 sequence (DNA): TGCAGTGCCATAATACGGGGCATTTACACTGAAGCTTTCTTT. Translated: CSAIIRGIYTEAFF.

The chain combines TRBV5-8 with TRBJ1-5; D might be TRBD1 (5 bases). With 4 bases removed from V and 5 bases from J, the gap between germline ends came to 13 bases. There are 14 residues in the CDR3. Germline loops: CDR1 SGHTS, CDR2 YDEGEE. The DNA of the CDR3 is TGTGCCAGCAGCCCCCTGGTGGGGGATCAGCCCCAGCATTTT. Translation gives CASSPLVGDQPQHF.

The gene calls are TRBV6-6 and TRBJ2-7; TRBD2 agrees at 8 bases. V gave up 0 bases and J gave up 6 bases; unmatched junction bases: 7. CDR3 size: 15 residues. Germline values: CDR1 MNHNY, CDR2 SVGAGI (reference sequence). CDR3 sequence reads: CASSYSVAGTGEQYF. CDR3 nucleotides: TGTGCCAGCAGTTACTCGGTAGCGGGAACGGGCGAGCAGTACTTC.

This clonotype was counted at least ten times. This chain uses TRBV19 with TRBJ1-5; D might be TRBD1 (6 bases). This CDR3 comprises 16 residues. Trimming left V 9 bases short and J 1 base short, with 19 bases between. Germline assignment: CDR1 LNHDA and CDR2 SQIVND (reference sequence). The CDR3 coding sequence is TGTGCCAGCAGAGGTGTTCCGGGACAAAGCAATCAGCCCCAGCATTTT. This sequence encodes CASRGVPGQSNQPQHF.

There are many counts of this clonotype. The CDR3 DNA reads as TGTGCCAGCAGCCAAGATCCGGCCAGGGGGTTCGATGGTGAAGCTTTCTTT. This codes for CASSQDPARGFDGEAFF. The gene calls are TRBV3-1 and TRBJ1-1, with 7 bases that match TRBD1. In germline, CDR1 is LGHDT, CDR2 YNNKEL (reference sequence). The J segment lost 7 bases and the V segment lost 0 bases, leaving 14 bases of the junction unmatched. The CDR3 contains 17 residues.

This clonotype appeared a few times. A single base separates this from a much larger clone, so it may be a read error. The chain recombines TRBV12-3 or TRBV12-4 with TRBJ1-1, with no clear D. V dropped 7 bases and J dropped 1 base, with 22 bases sitting between them. The CDR3 covers 17 residues. The CDR3 sequence: CASTLSSKGGRNTEAFF. In DNA form, the CDR3 reads TGTGCCAGCACCCTCTCCTCTAAGGGTGGCAGGAACACTGAAGCTTTCTTT.

This clonotype was detected ten times or more. The chain recombines TRBV7-9 with TRBJ2-1; D might be TRBD2 (5 bases). CDR3 size: 14 residues. Germline V gene sequence: CDR1 SEHNR, CDR2 FQNEAQ (reference sequence). V lost 4 bases and J lost 4, with 11 bases in between. The CDR3 nucleotides read TGTGCCAGCAGCTGGGGAGCAGGATACAATGAGCAGTTCTTC. Encoded protein: CASSWGAGYNEQFF.